This paragraph covers one TCR beta chain sequence. Per individual, the PBMC samples numbered at least one pre-ART and at least two post-ART. These data are taken from a study of long-term antiretroviral therapy in people with HIV. The germline CDR1 and CDR2 sequences are SGHTA and FQGNSA. This CDR3 is 16 amino acids long. Trimming removed 1 base from V and 2 bases from J, with 14 bases in between. immunoSEQ v3.0 was run at survey level. The data were produced by immunoSEQ multiplex PCR, yet TCRdb's version contains in-frame clones alone and is incomplete. This table has around 27,000 clones, 70% to 90% appearing once.

The receptor's source is a man younger than 45 with HIV. The material sequenced was unsorted PBMCs, taken around 4.5 years after starting antiretroviral therapy. V is TRBV7-2 and J is TRBJ2-5; D may be TRBD1 (5 bases). The CDR3 DNA reads TGTGCCAGCAGCTTAGTCCCCCAGGGATCGCAAGAGACCCAGTACTTC. Its translation: CASSLVPQGSQETQYF.